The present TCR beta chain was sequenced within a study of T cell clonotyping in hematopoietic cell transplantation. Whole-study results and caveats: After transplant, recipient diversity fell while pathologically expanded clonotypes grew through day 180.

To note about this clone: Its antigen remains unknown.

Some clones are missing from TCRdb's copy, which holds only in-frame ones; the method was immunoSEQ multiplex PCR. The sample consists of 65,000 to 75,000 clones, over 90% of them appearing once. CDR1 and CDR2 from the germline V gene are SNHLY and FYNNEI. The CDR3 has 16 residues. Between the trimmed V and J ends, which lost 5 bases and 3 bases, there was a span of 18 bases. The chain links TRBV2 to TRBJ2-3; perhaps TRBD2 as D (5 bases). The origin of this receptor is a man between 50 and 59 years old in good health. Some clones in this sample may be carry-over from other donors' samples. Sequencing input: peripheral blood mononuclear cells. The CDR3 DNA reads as TGTGCCAGCAGTCCCTTACTAGTATCCGGAACAGATACGCAGTATTTT. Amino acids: CASSPLLVSGTDTQYF.